Following are 28 T cell receptor beta chains from one sample sequenced in a study of a mutant IDH1 vaccine in newly diagnosed glioma. For these receptors, no antigen is known. Data came from immunoSEQ multiplex PCR; TCRdb stores just in-frame clones and leaves some out. The sample contains some 80,000 clones, roughly 85% of which appear only once. Time point in this sample: week 23, last vaccination. With topical imiquimod, each dose of the vaccine consisted of 300 ug of mutant IDH1 20-mer peptide. Sequencing used PBMCs, obtained from a glioma patient whose treatment included an IDH1 peptide vaccine. The source of these receptors is a woman in her fifties or sixties with glioma.

V is TRBV2 and J is TRBJ2-7; tentative D call: TRBD2 (5 bases). Trimming cost V 4 bases and J 2 bases, with 12 bases left between them. CDR3 size: 14 residues. Germline loops: CDR1 SNHLY, CDR2 FYNNEI. The CDR3 DNA follows: TGTGCCAGCAGTGGAGGGAACGGGCCCTACGAGCAGTACTTC. Amino acid sequence: CASSGGNGPYEQYF.

J is TRBJ2-2 and V is TRBV27; D might be TRBD2 (6 bases). Germline CDR1 is MNHEY and CDR2 is SMNVEV (reference sequence). The CDR3 covers 14 residues. Trimming took 3 bases from V and 9 from J, leaving 14 bases between them. CDR3 in DNA: TGTGCCAGCAGTTTGCGCGCGGGACGGAGGGAGCTGTTTTTT. It encodes CASSLRAGRRELFF.

There are a few counts of this clone. The chain joins TRBV4-2 to TRBJ1-2, with 10 bases lining up with TRBD1. The V and J ends lost 0 bases and 1 base, in that order; junction bases with no gene match: 5. Germline V lookup: CDR1 LGHNA, CDR2 YNFKEQ. The CDR3 consists of 17 residues. For the CDR3, the DNA is TGTGCCAGCAGCCAAGAAGGGACAGGGGAAAGTAACTATGGCTACACCTTC. Translated, it gives CASSQEGTGESNYGYTF.

The genes are TRBV2 and TRBJ1-4, with no clear D. In germline, CDR1 is SNHLY, CDR2 FYNNEI. Trimming pared 5 bases from V and 8 bases from J, leaving 6 bases between. This CDR3 is 11 amino acids long. CDR3 amino acids: CASSPLEKLFF. The CDR3 nucleotides are TGTGCCAGCAGTCCCCTAGAAAAACTGTTTTTT. Variable domain in full (rest from reference TRBV2 and TRBJ1-4): EPEVTQTPSHQVTQMGQEVILRCVPISNHLYFYWYRQILGQKVEFLVSFYNNEISEKSEIFDDQFSVERPDGSNFTLKIRSTKLEDSAMYFCASSPLEKLFFGSGTQLSVL.

The chain carries TRBV5-6 and TRBJ2-1; D possibly matches TRBD1 or TRBD2 (6 bases each). Trimming left V 4 bases short and J 5 bases short, with 22 bases between. The CDR3 totals 17 residues. Germline CDR1 is SGHDT and CDR2 is YYEEEE. CDR3 protein: CASSNSGARQVNNEQFF. In DNA form, the CDR3 reads TGTGCCAGCAGCAACTCGGGAGCTCGACAGGTGAACAATGAGCAGTTCTTC.

The rearrangement joins TRBV2 to TRBJ1-3, with D hard to call. The V end was cut by 8 bases, the J end by 2 bases, with 25 bases between. The CDR3 has 18 amino acids. CDR1 SNHLY and CDR2 FYNNEI come from the germline V gene. The CDR3 sequence is CASHQPGSTTRPGNTIYF. Written as DNA, the CDR3 is TGTGCCAGCCACCAGCCGGGATCAACCACTCGCCCTGGAAACACCATATATTTT.

The chain links TRBV10-3 to TRBJ1-1; D uncertain. The length of the CDR3 is 13 residues. V dropped 5 bases and J dropped 3 bases, with 10 bases sitting between them. Germline CDR1 reads ENHRY; CDR2 reads SYGVKD. The CDR3 reads CAISKEADTEAFF. In nucleotides, the CDR3 is TGTGCCATCAGTAAGGAGGCGGACACTGAAGCTTTCTTT.

V and J are TRBV5-1 and TRBJ1-2, with a weak D call TRBD1 (5 bases). Per the germline V gene, CDR1 is SGHRS and CDR2 is YFSETQ. The CDR3 runs to 15 residues. The V and J ends lost 0 bases and 0 bases respectively, with 9 bases between them. Here the CDR3 reads CASSLARGPNYGYTF. The CDR3 DNA sequence: TGCGCCAGCAGCTTGGCCCGGGGCCCTAACTATGGCTACACCTTC.

This rearrangement joins TRBV5-4 to TRBJ1-2; D may be TRBD1 (5 bases). V was cut by 4 bases and J by 4 bases, with 17 bases left in between. The CDR3 covers 15 residues. Germline CDR1 SGHNT, CDR2 YYREEE (reference sequence). CDR3 sequence (DNA): TGTGCCAGCAGCCCAGCCTCGGCGGGGGGCTATGGCTACACCTTC. It translates to CASSPASAGGYGYTF.

By its share, this clone is medium-sized. The CDR3 bases are TGTGCCAGCAGTCCCGGGACAGGGTTTCCCGGGGAGCTGTTTTTT. The encoded protein is CASSPGTGFPGELFF. This chain uses TRBV6-6 with TRBJ2-2; 9 nucleotides align to TRBD1. After removal of 5 bases from V and 6 bases from J, the junction contained 7 bases not matched to a gene. The germline CDR1 and CDR2 sequences are MNHNY and SVGAGI (reference sequence). CDR3 length: 15 residues.

V and J are TRBV6-1 and TRBJ1-4; 7 bases agree with TRBD1. The CDR3 length is 14 residues. V was pared by 5 bases and J by 2 bases, with 2 bases of the junction left unmatched. Per germline, CDR1 MNHNS and CDR2 SASEGT. CDR3 nucleotides: TGTGCCAGCAGTACAGGGGCGACTAATGAAAAACTGTTTTTT. Residues: CASSTGATNEKLFF.

This clone has only a few counts. V usage is TRBV5-1 and J usage is TRBJ1-6; TRBD1 might be the D (6 bases). The CDR3 is made up of 16 amino acids. Germline V gene sequence: CDR1 SGHRS, CDR2 YFSETQ. V was pared by 0 bases and J by 7 bases, with 14 bases between. The CDR3 DNA follows: TGCGCCAGCAGCTTGGCCGTCCAGGGGAGAAATTCACCCCTCCACTTT. It yields the protein CASSLAVQGRNSPLHF. Using reference TRBV5-1 and TRBJ1-6 for the parts outside the CDR3, the full variable domain is KAGVTQTPRYLIKTRGQQVTLSCSPISGHRSVSWYQQTPGQGLQFLFEYFSETQRNKGNFPGRFSGRQFSNSRSEMNVSTLELGDSALYLCASSLAVQGRNSPLHFGNGTRLTVT.

V is TRBV5-1 and J is TRBJ1-1; D may be TRBD1 (6 bases). This CDR3 has 13 residues. Trimming shortened V by 4 bases and J by 3 bases, and 10 bases separated the two germline ends. The germline CDR1 and CDR2 sequences are SGHRS and YFSETQ. The CDR3 sequence: CASSITGYTEAFF. The CDR3 region has the DNA TGCGCCAGCAGCATTACAGGGTACACTGAAGCTTTCTTT. Looking up the rest from reference TRBV5-1 and TRBJ1-1 gives the full variable domain: KAGVTQTPRYLIKTRGQQVTLSCSPISGHRSVSWYQQTPGQGLQFLFEYFSETQRNKGNFPGRFSGRQFSNSRSEMNVSTLELGDSALYLCASSITGYTEAFFGQGTRLTVV.

V is TRBV5-4 and J is TRBJ1-3; D call uncertain. Trimming removed 0 bases from V and 0 bases from J, with 10 bases in between. CDR3 length: 16 amino acids. From germline, CDR1 is SGHNT and CDR2 YYREEE (reference sequence). The CDR3 sequence is CASSLGAVGSGNTIYF. Written as DNA, the CDR3 is TGTGCCAGCAGCTTGGGAGCAGTGGGCTCTGGAAACACCATATATTTT.

V gene TRBV7-9 combines with J gene TRBJ2-7, with a possible D match to TRBD2 (5 bases). The ends were cut back, 1 base at V and 8 bases at J, with 12 bases in the middle. Germline CDR1 SEHNR, CDR2 FQNEAQ (reference sequence). This CDR3 region has 13 residues. The CDR3 protein is CASSLEAGRKQYF. For the CDR3, the DNA is TGTGCCAGCAGCTTAGAGGCGGGCAGGAAGCAGTACTTC.

The CDR3 nucleotides read TGTGCCAGCTCACCACAGGGAGTAAGGGTCTACGAGCAGTACTTC. Protein product: CASSPQGVRVYEQYF. The rearrangement links TRBV18 to TRBJ2-7; possibly TRBD2 for D (5 bases). V was pared by 1 base and J by 3 bases, with 13 bases between. CDR3 size: 15 residues. CDR1 and CDR2 (germline): KGHSH, LQKENI.

The V and J genes are TRBV19 and TRBJ2-2; unclear D gene. Germline-derived CDR1 and CDR2 are LNHDA and SQIVND (reference sequence). This CDR3 region has 10 residues. The V gene lost 5 bases and the J gene lost 7 bases, with 2 bases spanning the gap. The CDR3 DNA reads as TGTGCCAGTAGTGGCGGGGAGCTGTTTTTT. Amino acids: CASSGGELFF.

This clone showed up just a few times. This chain connects TRBV28 to TRBJ1-1; maybe TRBD1 (5 bases). This CDR3 spans 17 amino acids. Germline V lookup: CDR1 MDHEN, CDR2 SYDVKM. Trimming left V 4 bases short and J 1 base short, with 19 bases between. The CDR3 sequence: CASSSFAGQGKNTEAFF. CDR3 nucleotides: TGTGCCAGCAGTTCGTTTGCCGGGCAGGGAAAGAACACTGAAGCTTTCTTT.

The genes are TRBV25-1 and TRBJ2-7, with 8 positions matching TRBD1. This CDR3 spans 13 amino acids. CDR1 is MGHDK, CDR2 SYGVNS, per germline. J gave up 6 bases and V 6 bases, and 7 bases lay outside the gene matches. The CDR3 DNA is TGTGCCAGCAGCCAGGGGGCGCGGGGCGAGCAGTACTTC. Amino acid sequence: CASSQGARGEQYF.

This chain's CDR3 is CASSLGSGADTQYF. The CDR3 bases are TGTGCCAGTAGTCTTGGAAGCGGGGCTGATACGCAGTATTTT. The V gene is TRBV19, the J gene TRBJ2-3; 7 bases are a match to TRBD2. V lost 5 bases, J lost 6 bases, and 8 bases stayed unmatched. Germline CDR1 is LNHDA and CDR2 is SQIVND (reference sequence). The CDR3 sequence is 14 residues long.

The V and J genes are TRBV7-2 and TRBJ2-5, with D uncertain. Germline values: CDR1 SGHTA, CDR2 FQGNSA. CDR3 length equals 11 residues. Trimming stripped 5 bases from V and 5 bases from J, with 6 bases between. In DNA form, the CDR3 reads TGTGCCAGCAGCCGTGCGGAGACCCAGTACTTC. Translated: CASSRAETQYF.

This rearrangement joins TRBV14 to TRBJ1-1; D gene unclear. CDR1 and CDR2 from the germline V gene are SGHDN and FVKESK. Trimming removed 3 bases at V and 7 bases at J, with 12 bases between. The CDR3 is 13 residues long. CDR3 residues: CASSHYLESEAFF. For the CDR3, the DNA is TGTGCCAGCAGCCATTATCTAGAGAGTGAAGCTTTCTTT. Full variable domain (missing parts from reference TRBV14 and TRBJ1-1): EAGVTQFPSHSVIEKGQTVTLRCDPISGHDNLYWYRRVMGKEIKFLLHFVKESKQDESGMPNNRFLAERTGGTYSTLKVQPAELEDSGVYFCASSHYLESEAFFGQGTRLTVV.

The chain carries TRBV5-1 and TRBJ2-5, with 11 positions matching TRBD2. With V trimmed by 0 bases and J by 5 bases, 6 bases remained unmatched. CDR3 size: 16 residues. Germline CDR1 SGHRS, CDR2 YFSETQ. This chain's CDR3 is CASSLVSGRALETQYF. CDR3 in DNA: TGCGCCAGCAGCTTGGTTAGCGGGAGGGCCTTGGAGACCCAGTACTTC.

This clone was counted once. The same CDR3 arises from other DNA sequences in this sample as well. V usage is TRBV9 and J usage is TRBJ2-1; perhaps TRBD2 as D (6 bases). CDR1 and CDR2 from the germline V gene are SGDLS and YYNGEE. V was pared by 0 bases and J by 6 bases, with 10 bases between. The CDR3 sequence is 14 residues long. The DNA for the CDR3 is TGTGCCAGCAGCGTAGTAACTAGCAGCAATGAGCAGTTCTTC. Translated, it gives CASSVVTSSNEQFF.

This chain links TRBV9 with TRBJ1-6; a possible D gene is TRBD1 (6 bases). Germline CDR1 SGDLS, CDR2 YYNGEE. The CDR3 is made up of 15 amino acids. Trimming took 3 bases from V and 5 from J, leaving 12 bases between them. The DNA of the CDR3 is TGTGCCAGCAGCGCCAGGGGAGAGAATAATTCACCCCTCCACTTT. Amino acid sequence: CASSARGENNSPLHF. Based on the CDR3 plus reference TRBV9 and TRBJ1-6, the full variable domain is DSGVTQTPKHLITATGQRVTLRCSPRSGDLSVYWYQQSLDQGLQFLIQYYNGEERAKGNILERFSAQQFPDLHSELNLSSLELGDSALYFCASSARGENNSPLHFGNGTRLTVT.

This sequence joins TRBV28 and TRBJ1-1, with D uncertain. V was cut by 4 bases and J by 0 bases, with 6 bases left in between. This CDR3 spans 13 amino acids. Germline loops: CDR1 MDHEN, CDR2 SYDVKM. The CDR3 nucleotides are TGTGCCAGCAGTTCCCCGTTGAACACTGAAGCTTTCTTT. Its translation: CASSSPLNTEAFF.

The CDR3 DNA sequence: TGCAGCGGCCGGGACAATGAAAAACTGTTTTTT. Translation gives CSGRDNEKLFF. This sequence joins TRBV29-1 and TRBJ1-4; maybe TRBD1 (5 bases). Trimming stripped 7 bases from V and 5 bases from J, with 8 bases between. The germline gives CDR1 SQVTM, CDR2 ANQGSEA. The CDR3 is 11 residues long.

The J gene is TRBJ2-2, the V gene TRBV19; 8 nucleotides align to TRBD1. Germline V gene data show CDR1 as LNHDA and CDR2 as SQIVND (reference sequence). V shed 8 bases and J 6 bases; nucleotides not matched to a gene: 5. The CDR3 consists of 13 residues. The CDR3 reads CASDRGYAGELFF. The CDR3 DNA reads TGTGCCAGTGACAGGGGATATGCCGGGGAGCTGTTTTTT.